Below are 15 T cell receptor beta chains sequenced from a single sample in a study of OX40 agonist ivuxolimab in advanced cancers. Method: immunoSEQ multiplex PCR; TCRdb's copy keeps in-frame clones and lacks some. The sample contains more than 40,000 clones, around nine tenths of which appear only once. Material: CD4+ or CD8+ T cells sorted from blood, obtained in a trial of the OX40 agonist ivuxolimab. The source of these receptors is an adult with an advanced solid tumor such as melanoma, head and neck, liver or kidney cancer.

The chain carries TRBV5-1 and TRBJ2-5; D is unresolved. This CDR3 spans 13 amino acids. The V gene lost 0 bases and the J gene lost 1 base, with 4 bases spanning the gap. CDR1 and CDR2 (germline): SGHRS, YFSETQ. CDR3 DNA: TGCGCCAGCAGCTTGGCCAGCCAAGAGACCCAGTACTTC. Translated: CASSLASQETQYF.

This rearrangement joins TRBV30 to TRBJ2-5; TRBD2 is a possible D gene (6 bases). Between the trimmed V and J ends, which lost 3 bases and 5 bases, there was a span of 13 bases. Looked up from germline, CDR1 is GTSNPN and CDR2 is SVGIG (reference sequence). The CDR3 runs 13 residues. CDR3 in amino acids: CAWSTGGGETQYF. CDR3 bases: TGTGCCTGGAGCACCGGTGGGGGGGAGACCCAGTACTTC.

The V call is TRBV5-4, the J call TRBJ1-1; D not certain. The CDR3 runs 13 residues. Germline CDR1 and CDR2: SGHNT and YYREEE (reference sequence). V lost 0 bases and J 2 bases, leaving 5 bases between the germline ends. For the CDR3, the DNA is TGTGCCAGCAGCTTGGGACCTAACACTGAAGCTTTCTTT. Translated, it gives CASSLGPNTEAFF. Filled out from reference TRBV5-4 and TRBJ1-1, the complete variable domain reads ETGVTQSPTHLIKTRGQQVTLRCSSQSGHNTVSWYQQALGQGPQFIFQYYREEENGRGNFPPRFSGLQFPNYSSELNVNALELDDSALYLCASSLGPNTEAFFGQGTRLTVV.

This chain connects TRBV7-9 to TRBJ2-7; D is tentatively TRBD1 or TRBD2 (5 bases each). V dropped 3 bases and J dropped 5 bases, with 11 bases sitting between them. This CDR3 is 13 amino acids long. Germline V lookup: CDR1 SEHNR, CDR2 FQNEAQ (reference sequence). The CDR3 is CASSFQGVHEQYF. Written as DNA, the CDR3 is TGTGCCAGCAGCTTTCAGGGAGTCCACGAGCAGTACTTC.

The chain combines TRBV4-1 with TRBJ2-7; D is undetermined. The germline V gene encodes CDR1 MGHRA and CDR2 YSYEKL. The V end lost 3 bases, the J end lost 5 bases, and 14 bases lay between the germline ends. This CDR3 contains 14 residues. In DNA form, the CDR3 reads TGCGCCAGCAGCCAGCCCCAGGTTTGGGACGAGCAGTACTTC. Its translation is CASSQPQVWDEQYF.

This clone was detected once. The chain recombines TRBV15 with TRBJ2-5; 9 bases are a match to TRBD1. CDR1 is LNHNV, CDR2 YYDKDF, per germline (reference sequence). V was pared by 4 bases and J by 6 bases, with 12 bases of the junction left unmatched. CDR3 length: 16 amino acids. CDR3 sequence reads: CATSNPQTGGIKTQYF. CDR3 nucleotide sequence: TGTGCCACCAGCAACCCCCAGACAGGGGGGATAAAGACCCAGTACTTC. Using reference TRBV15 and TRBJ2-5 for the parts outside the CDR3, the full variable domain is DAMVIQNPRYQVTQFGKPVTLSCSQTLNHNVMYWYQQKSSQAPKLLFHYYDKDFNNEADTPDNFQSRRPNTSFCFLDIRSPGLGDTAMYLCATSNPQTGGIKTQYFGPGTRLLVL.

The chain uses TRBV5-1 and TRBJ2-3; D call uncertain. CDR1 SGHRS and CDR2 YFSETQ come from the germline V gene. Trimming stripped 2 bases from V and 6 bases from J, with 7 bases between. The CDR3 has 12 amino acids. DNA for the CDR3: TGCGCCAGCAGCTTTTCCGAGGATACGCAGTATTTT. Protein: CASSFSEDTQYF.

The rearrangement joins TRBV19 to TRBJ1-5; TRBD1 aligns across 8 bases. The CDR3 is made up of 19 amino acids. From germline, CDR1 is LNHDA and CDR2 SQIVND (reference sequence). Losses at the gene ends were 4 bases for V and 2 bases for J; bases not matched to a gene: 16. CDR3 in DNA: TGTGCCAGTAGTACCCTAAACCGGGACAGGAGGTTTGGCAATCAGCCCCAGCATTTT. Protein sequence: CASSTLNRDRRFGNQPQHF.

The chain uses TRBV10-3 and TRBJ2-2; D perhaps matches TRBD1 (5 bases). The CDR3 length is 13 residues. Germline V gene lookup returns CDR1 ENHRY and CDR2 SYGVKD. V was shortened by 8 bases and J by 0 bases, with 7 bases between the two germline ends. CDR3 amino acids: CAIEDTNTGELFF. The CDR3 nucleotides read TGTGCCATCGAGGACACGAACACCGGGGAGCTGTTTTTT.

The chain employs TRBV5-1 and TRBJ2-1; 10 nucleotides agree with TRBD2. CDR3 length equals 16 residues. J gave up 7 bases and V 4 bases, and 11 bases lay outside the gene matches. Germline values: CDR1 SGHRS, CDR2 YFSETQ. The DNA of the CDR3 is TGCGCCAGCAGCATGAAATCTAGCGGGAGTACTAATGAGCAGTTCTTC. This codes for CASSMKSSGSTNEQFF.

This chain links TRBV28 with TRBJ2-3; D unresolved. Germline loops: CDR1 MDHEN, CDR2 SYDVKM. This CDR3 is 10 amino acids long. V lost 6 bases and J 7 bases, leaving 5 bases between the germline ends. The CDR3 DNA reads TGTGCCAGCAGCCGATATACGCAGTATTTT. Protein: CASSRYTQYF.

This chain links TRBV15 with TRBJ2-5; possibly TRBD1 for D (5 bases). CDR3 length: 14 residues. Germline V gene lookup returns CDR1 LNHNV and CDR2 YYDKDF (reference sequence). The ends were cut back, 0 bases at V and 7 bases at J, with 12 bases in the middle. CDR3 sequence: CATSRDAGSGTQYF. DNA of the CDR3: TGTGCCACCAGCAGAGATGCAGGGTCTGGGACCCAGTACTTC.

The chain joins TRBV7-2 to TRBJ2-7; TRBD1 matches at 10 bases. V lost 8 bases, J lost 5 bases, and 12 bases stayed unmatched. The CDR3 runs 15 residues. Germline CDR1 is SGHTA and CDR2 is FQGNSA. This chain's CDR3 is CASREPGQGTHEQYF. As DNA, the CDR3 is TGTGCCAGCCGAGAACCGGGACAGGGGACCCACGAGCAGTACTTC. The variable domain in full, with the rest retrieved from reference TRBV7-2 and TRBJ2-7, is GAGVSQSPSNKVTEKGKDVELRCDPISGHTALYWYRQSLGQGLEFLIYFQGNSAPDKSGLPSDRFSAERTGGSVSTLTIQRTQQEDSAVYLCASREPGQGTHEQYFGPGTRLTVT.

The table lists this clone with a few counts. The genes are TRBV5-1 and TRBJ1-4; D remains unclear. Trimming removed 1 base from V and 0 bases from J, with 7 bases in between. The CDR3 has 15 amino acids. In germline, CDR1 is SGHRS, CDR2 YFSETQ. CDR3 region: CASSLSVTTNEKLFF. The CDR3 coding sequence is TGCGCCAGCAGCTTGTCGGTTACAACTAATGAAAAACTGTTTTTT.

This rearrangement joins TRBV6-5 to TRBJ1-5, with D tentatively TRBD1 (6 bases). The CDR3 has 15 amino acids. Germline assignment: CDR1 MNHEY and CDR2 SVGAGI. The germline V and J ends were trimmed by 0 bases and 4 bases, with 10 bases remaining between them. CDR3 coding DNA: TGTGCCAGCAGTTACTCCGGACAGAAAAATCAGCCCCAGCATTTT. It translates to CASSYSGQKNQPQHF.